Below, 32 T cell receptor beta chains from the same sample are listed, as sequenced in a study of CD8+CD57+ T cells in acquired aplastic anemia. TCR beta VDJ and CDR3 profiles were obtained from a genomic DNA template. Via MiXCR, TCRdb re-called the reads, giving one row per CDR3 protein. The sample carries about 220,000 distinct CDR3 sequences, around half recorded once. Those patients picked for sequencing had displayed CD8+CD57+ cell expansion on flow cytometry. Material for sequencing was sorted CD4+, CD8+, or CD8+CD57+ T cells (not recorded which) from PBMCs. The receptors shown here come from a human donor with aplastic anemia.

CDR3 in DNA: TGTGCCAGCAGCGTAGGCTCATGGGACAGCAACTATGGCTACACCTTC. This codes for CASSVGSWDSNYGYTF. The chain recombines TRBV9 with TRBJ1-2, with TRBD1 identical over 7 bases. The CDR3 loop spans 16 amino acids. The germline gives CDR1 SGDLS, CDR2 YYNGEE. Unmatched junction bases numbered 7, after V lost 0 bases and J lost 2 bases. The variable domain in full, with the rest retrieved from reference TRBV9 and TRBJ1-2, is DSGVTQTPKHLITATGQRVTLRCSPRSGDLSVYWYQQSLDQGLQFLIQYYNGEERAKGNILERFSAQQFPDLHSELNLSSLELGDSALYFCASSVGSWDSNYGYTFGSGTRLTVV.

The chain combines TRBV27 with TRBJ2-7; 7 nucleotides agree with TRBD2. Germline trimming cut 10 bases from V and 4 bases from J; bases unmatched to any gene: 13. The CDR3 totals 14 residues. CDR1 and CDR2 (germline): MNHEY, SMNVEV (reference sequence). This CDR3 is CAIREGNSTYEQYF. CDR3 nucleotides: TGTGCCATCAGGGAGGGGAACAGTACTTACGAGCAGTACTTC.

V usage is TRBV7-9 and J usage is TRBJ1-5; TRBD1 is a possible D gene (6 bases). Trimming removed 5 bases at V and 4 bases at J, with 18 bases between. Germline V gene data show CDR1 as SEHNR and CDR2 as FQNEAQ (reference sequence). The CDR3 has 16 residues. For the CDR3, the DNA is TGTGCCAGCAGCACCGGACAGACTAATAGTAATCAGCCCCAGCATTTT. As protein: CASSTGQTNSNQPQHF.

J is TRBJ2-2 and V is TRBV7-6; TRBD1 matches at 9 bases. This CDR3 is 16 amino acids long. The V and J ends lost 4 bases and 4 bases, in that order; junction bases with no gene match: 7. CDR1 is SGHVS, CDR2 FNYEAQ, per germline. The CDR3 region is CASSSVQGAGTGELFF. As DNA, the CDR3 is TGTGCCAGCAGCTCGGTACAGGGGGCAGGCACCGGGGAGCTGTTTTTT.

This clonotype has at least ten counts. This chain connects TRBV7-3 to TRBJ1-1; a possible D gene is TRBD1 (5 bases). The CDR3 sequence is 15 residues long. In germline, CDR1 is SGHTA, CDR2 FQGTGA. V lost 5 bases and J 0 bases, leaving 13 bases between the germline ends. The CDR3 region is CASSNLDSLNTEAFF. CDR3 nucleotides: TGTGCCAGCAGCAACCTTGACAGTCTGAACACTGAAGCTTTCTTT.

This clonotype occurred many times. V usage is TRBV5-8 and J usage is TRBJ1-1; D remains ambiguous. The CDR3 has 12 amino acids. V lost 1 base and J 6 bases, leaving 7 bases between the germline ends. Germline V gene lookup returns CDR1 SGHTS and CDR2 YDEGEE. The CDR3 sequence is CASSLPMAEAFF. In DNA, the CDR3 is TGTGCCAGCAGCTTGCCTATGGCTGAAGCTTTCTTT.

This clonotype was counted ten times or more. The chain employs TRBV5-6 and TRBJ2-7; a weak D match, TRBD2 (6 bases). With 1 base removed from V and 1 base from J, the gap between germline ends came to 12 bases. CDR3 length: 15 residues. Per the germline V gene, CDR1 is SGHDT and CDR2 is YYEEEE. The chain's CDR3 is CASSLRGYDSYEQYF. The CDR3 DNA reads as TGTGCCAGCAGCTTGCGGGGGTATGATTCCTACGAGCAGTACTTC.

The CDR3 loop reads CASSRQENTEAFF. The CDR3 coding sequence is TGTGCCAGCAGTCGACAGGAGAACACTGAAGCTTTCTTT. The chain uses TRBV2 and TRBJ1-1; D might be TRBD1 (6 bases). V was shortened by 5 bases and J by 1 base, with 8 bases between the two germline ends. Germline lookup yields CDR1 SNHLY and CDR2 FYNNEI. The CDR3 contains 13 residues.

The CDR3 nucleotides read TGTGCCAGCAGTGAAGTGGGTTTGGTCCGGAATACGCAGTATTTT. Its protein product is CASSEVGLVRNTQYF. The rearrangement joins TRBV2 to TRBJ2-3; D not resolved. Trimming pared 1 base from V and 7 bases from J, leaving 15 bases between. There are 15 residues in the CDR3. CDR1 and CDR2 from the germline V gene are SNHLY and FYNNEI. Full variable domain (outside the CDR3, taken from reference TRBV2 and TRBJ2-3): EPEVTQTPSHQVTQMGQEVILRCVPISNHLYFYWYRQILGQKVEFLVSFYNNEISEKSEIFDDQFSVERPDGSNFTLKIRSTKLEDSAMYFCASSEVGLVRNTQYFGPGTRLTVL.

This chain links TRBV20-1 with TRBJ2-7, with a weak D call TRBD1 (5 bases). Germline loops: CDR1 DFQATT, CDR2 SNEGSKA (reference sequence). Trimming took off 1 base at V and 2 bases at J, with 9 bases between the two ends. CDR3 size: 13 residues. CDR3: CSARGGRAYEQYF. The DNA of the CDR3 is TGCAGTGCTAGAGGAGGCAGGGCCTACGAGCAGTACTTC.

This clonotype appeared many times. The rearrangement links TRBV4-1 to TRBJ1-1; D gene uncertain. This CDR3 is built from 15 residues. The V gene lost 0 bases and the J gene lost 0 bases, with 8 bases spanning the gap. In germline, CDR1 is MGHRA, CDR2 YSYEKL. CDR3 sequence (DNA): TGCGCCAGCAGCCAAGAACCCGGGTTGAACACTGAAGCTTTCTTT. This encodes CASSQEPGLNTEAFF.

This clonotype has a single count. V and J are TRBV2 and TRBJ1-5, with D unclear. Germline lookup yields CDR1 SNHLY and CDR2 FYNNEI. The CDR3 runs 12 residues. Trimming left V 3 bases short and J 4 bases short, with 4 bases between. CDR3 DNA: TGTGCCAGCAGTGACGGGAATCAGCCCCAGCATTTT. Amino acids: CASSDGNQPQHF.

This clonotype has more than one count but fewer than ten. The chain is built from TRBV4-1 and TRBJ2-1; TRBD2 aligns across 8 bases. Trimming removed 1 base from V and 4 bases from J; junction bases left unmatched: 6. Germline V gene sequence: CDR1 MGHRA, CDR2 YSYEKL. The CDR3 contains 16 residues. The CDR3 here is CASSQVPSGGYNEQFF. The CDR3 DNA follows: TGCGCCAGCAGCCAAGTCCCCAGCGGGGGATACAATGAGCAGTTCTTC.

This clonotype was seen at least ten times. V and J are TRBV9 and TRBJ2-1; 10 bases are a match to TRBD2. This CDR3 has 15 residues. V trimming: 3 bases; J trimming: 7 bases; junction bases outside the gene matches: 7. Germline CDR1 and CDR2: SGDLS and YYNGEE. CDR3 region: CASSALLAGRNEQFF. In DNA form, the CDR3 reads TGTGCCAGCAGCGCATTACTAGCGGGGAGGAATGAGCAGTTCTTC. Full variable domain (outside the CDR3, taken from reference TRBV9 and TRBJ2-1): DSGVTQTPKHLITATGQRVTLRCSPRSGDLSVYWYQQSLDQGLQFLIQYYNGEERAKGNILERFSAQQFPDLHSELNLSSLELGDSALYFCASSALLAGRNEQFFGPGTRLTVL.

With regard to this clonotype: Possible read error: a much larger clone is one base away. The rearrangement joins TRBV10-3 to TRBJ2-5, with D possibly being TRBD1 or TRBD2 (5 bases each). The CDR3 has 11 residues. Germline-derived CDR1 and CDR2 are ENHRY and SYGVKD. With 4 bases removed from V and 5 bases from J, the gap between germline ends came to 5 bases. The CDR3 here is CAISGGETQYF. The CDR3 coding sequence is TGTGCCATCAGTGGGGGGGAGACCCAGTACTTC.

There are a few counts of this clonotype. V usage is TRBV9 and J usage is TRBJ1-6; TRBD1 is a possible D gene (6 bases). CDR1 SGDLS and CDR2 YYNGEE come from the germline V gene. The CDR3 sequence is 14 residues long. Trimming removed 3 bases at V and 9 bases at J, with 13 bases between. The CDR3 sequence: CASSAEGEGSPLHF. The DNA for the CDR3 is TGTGCCAGCAGCGCCGAGGGGGAGGGTTCACCCCTCCACTTT.

The chain links TRBV7-2 to TRBJ1-1; 11 positions match TRBD1. From germline, CDR1 is SGHTA and CDR2 FQGNSA. The CDR3 is made up of 16 amino acids. The ends lost 4 bases at V and 4 bases at J; junction bases unmatched: 8. In DNA form, the CDR3 reads TGTGCCAGCAGCTCAGGGACAGGGGGTGAGGGCACTGAAGCTTTCTTT. Residues: CASSSGTGGEGTEAFF.

The V and J genes are TRBV24-1 and TRBJ2-7; D perhaps matches TRBD1 (5 bases). The CDR3 loop spans 15 amino acids. V lost 3 bases, J lost 2 bases, and 13 bases lay in between. Looked up from germline, CDR1 is KGHDR and CDR2 is SFDVKD. CDR3 amino acids: CATSDATVSPYEQYF. The CDR3 bases are TGTGCCACCAGTGATGCGACAGTGTCCCCCTACGAGCAGTACTTC.

This clonotype was counted ten times or more. The V call is TRBV7-9, the J call TRBJ1-1; D remains unclear. Trimming took off 5 bases at V and 6 bases at J, with 10 bases between the two ends. Germline CDR1 reads SEHNR; CDR2 reads FQNEAQ (reference sequence). There are 12 residues in the CDR3. CDR3 DNA: TGTGCCAGCAGCGCGACGGCCCCTGAAGCTTTCTTT. As protein: CASSATAPEAFF.

The chain combines TRBV7-2 with TRBJ2-7, with 7 bases fitting TRBD1. Germline-derived CDR1 and CDR2 are SGHTA and FQGNSA. Trimming at V came to 7 bases and at J to 7 bases, leaving 13 bases not matched to a gene. The CDR3 totals 14 residues. The chain's CDR3 is CASTLSTGRYEQYF. CDR3 sequence (DNA): TGTGCCAGCACCCTCTCGACAGGGCGGTATGAGCAGTACTTC.

The rearrangement uses TRBV5-1 and TRBJ1-1; unclear D gene. Trimming left V 0 bases short and J 6 bases short, with 12 bases between. The CDR3 extends over 14 amino acids. CDR1 and CDR2 (germline): SGHRS, YFSETQ. The CDR3 DNA follows: TGCGCCAGCAGCTTGGGAAATCCGACCGCTGAAGCTTTCTTT. This codes for CASSLGNPTAEAFF.

As regards this clonotype: An end of the junction differs from the germline gene, which may be a read error. V usage is TRBV4-1 and J usage is TRBJ1-2, with 8 bases fitting TRBD1. Germline CDR1 is MGHRA and CDR2 is YSYEKL. The CDR3 length is 14 residues. Here the CDR3 reads CTSTFTTGDYGYTF. For the CDR3, the DNA is TGCACCAGCACCTTTACGACAGGGGACTATGGCTACACCTTC.

This clonotype occurred many times. The chain carries TRBV20-1 and TRBJ1-2; tentative D call: TRBD1 (5 bases). Trimming took off 0 bases at V and 4 bases at J, with 12 bases between the two ends. This CDR3 comprises 14 residues. CDR1 and CDR2 (germline): DFQATT, SNEGSKA (reference sequence). The CDR3 region has the DNA TGCAGTGCTAGAGATGTCAGGGACCGCTATGGCTACACCTTC. Protein: CSARDVRDRYGYTF.

This clonotype has ten or more counts. The chain is built from TRBV6-5 and TRBJ1-2; no definite D call. Trimming shortened V by 0 bases and J by 0 bases, and 8 bases separated the two germline ends. This CDR3 comprises 15 residues. Per germline, CDR1 MNHEY and CDR2 SVGAGI. The CDR3 sequence: CASSYSSTTNYGYTF. DNA of the CDR3: TGTGCCAGCAGTTACTCGAGTACGACTAACTATGGCTACACCTTC.

V is TRBV11-1 and J is TRBJ2-7; D is undetermined. Germline assignment: CDR1 SGHAT and CDR2 FQDESV (reference sequence). Between the trimmed V and J ends, which lost 5 bases and 5 bases, there was a span of 19 bases. This CDR3 has 15 residues. The DNA of the CDR3 is TGTGCCAGCAGCCTTCCTTGGGGTGGGGTCCACGAGCAGTACTTC. This gives the protein CASSLPWGGVHEQYF.

Notes on this clonotype: A read error may account for a junction end that differs from germline. The chain carries TRBV11-2 and TRBJ2-7; 7 bases line up with TRBD1. The CDR3 sequence is 13 residues long. Germline V gene data show CDR1 as SGHAT and CDR2 as FQNNGV. The CDR3 sequence is CASGLGTDYEQYF. The CDR3 nucleotides are TGTGCCAGCGGCTTAGGGACAGATTACGAGCAGTACTTC.

This clonotype was observed many times. V is TRBV6-4 and J is TRBJ1-1; D is unresolved. Per the germline V gene, CDR1 is MRHNA and CDR2 is SNTAGT. This CDR3 contains 12 residues. V lost 11 bases and J lost 3, with 13 bases in between. This CDR3 is CAGRGWDTEAFF. In nucleotides, the CDR3 is TGTGCCGGTCGGGGATGGGACACTGAAGCTTTCTTT.

This clonotype was observed many times. The CDR3 protein is CASAPGLAADYEQYF. The CDR3 DNA sequence: TGTGCTAGTGCCCCGGGACTAGCAGCAGACTACGAGCAGTACTTC. This chain uses TRBV12-5 with TRBJ2-7, with 9 bases fitting TRBD2. From germline, CDR1 is LGHNT and CDR2 FRNRAP. The CDR3 is 15 residues long. The V segment lost 7 bases and the J segment 3 bases; nucleotides outside the gene matches: 10. Supplemented by reference TRBV12-5 and TRBJ2-7, the full variable domain reads DARVTQTPRHKVTEMGQEVTMRCQPILGHNTVFWYRQTMMQGLELLAYFRNRAPLDDSGMPKDRFSAEMPDATLATLKIQPSEPRDSAVYFCASAPGLAADYEQYFGPGTRLTVT.

This clonotype has only a few counts. This chain connects TRBV20-1 to TRBJ1-2; perhaps TRBD1 as D (5 bases). Trimming pared 0 bases from V and 4 bases from J, leaving 9 bases between. CDR3 length equals 13 residues. Germline V gives CDR1 DFQATT, CDR2 SNEGSKA (reference sequence). This chain's CDR3 is CSARDRGLYGYTF. The CDR3 DNA reads as TGCAGTGCTAGAGATCGGGGACTCTATGGCTACACCTTC.

This clonotype has a single count. The rearrangement uses TRBV2 and TRBJ2-7; 10 nucleotides match TRBD1. Germline V gene data show CDR1 as SNHLY and CDR2 as FYNNEI. CDR3 length equals 17 residues. J lost 5 bases, V lost 5 bases, and 15 bases had no gene match. The CDR3 protein is CASSSSAGDRGIDEQYF. CDR3 bases: TGTGCCAGCAGTTCCTCCGCGGGGGACAGGGGAATCGACGAGCAGTACTTC.

The chain links TRBV7-2 to TRBJ2-3; 11 positions agree with TRBD2. The germline V gene encodes CDR1 SGHTA and CDR2 FQGNSA. Losses at the gene ends were 9 bases for V and 6 bases for J; bases not matched to a gene: 14. This CDR3 has 16 amino acids. The DNA of the CDR3 is TGTGCCAGTAGCGACAGTATAGCGGGGGGGCGGGATACGCAGTATTTT. It yields the protein CASSDSIAGGRDTQYF.

The chain joins TRBV19 to TRBJ2-7; 8 bases fit TRBD1. J lost 6 bases, V lost 11 bases, and 9 bases had no gene match. The CDR3 length is 12 residues. The germline CDR1 and CDR2 sequences are LNHDA and SQIVND (reference sequence). In DNA form, the CDR3 reads TGTGCCTGGAGTTCGACAGGGGTCGAGCAGTACTTC. Its translation: CAWSSTGVEQYF.